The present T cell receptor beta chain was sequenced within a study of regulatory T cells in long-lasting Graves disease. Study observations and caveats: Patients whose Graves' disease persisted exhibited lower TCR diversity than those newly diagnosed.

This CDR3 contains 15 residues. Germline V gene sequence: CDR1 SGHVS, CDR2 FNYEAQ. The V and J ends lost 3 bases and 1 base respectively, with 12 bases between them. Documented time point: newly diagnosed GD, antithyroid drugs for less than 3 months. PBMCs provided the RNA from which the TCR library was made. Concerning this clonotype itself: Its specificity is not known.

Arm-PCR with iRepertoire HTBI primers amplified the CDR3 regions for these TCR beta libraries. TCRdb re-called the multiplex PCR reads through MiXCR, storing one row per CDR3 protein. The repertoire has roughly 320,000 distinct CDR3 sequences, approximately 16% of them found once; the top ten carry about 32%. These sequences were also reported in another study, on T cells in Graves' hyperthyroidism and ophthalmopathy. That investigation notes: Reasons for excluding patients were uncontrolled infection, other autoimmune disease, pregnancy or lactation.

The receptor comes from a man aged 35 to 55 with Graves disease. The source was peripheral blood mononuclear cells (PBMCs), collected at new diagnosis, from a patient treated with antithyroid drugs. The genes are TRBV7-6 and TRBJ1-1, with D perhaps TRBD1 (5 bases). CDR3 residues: CASSFSTAPNTEAFF. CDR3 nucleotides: TGTGCCAGCAGCTTCTCGACAGCACCGAACACTGAAGCTTTCTTT.